The rows below give T cell receptor beta chains drawn from one sample of a study of cytomegalovirus exposure and HLA in healthy donors. Some clones are missing from TCRdb's copy, which holds only in-frame ones; the method was immunoSEQ multiplex PCR. The sample lists about 130,000 clones, 60% to 85% occurring once. Sample: PBMCs. These receptors all come from a woman in her 40s in good health and CMV-seronegative. CDR3s include the opening cysteine and the closing phenylalanine or tryptophan. Fields, in order: J gene, V gene, D gene, clone size, CDR3 DNA, CDR3 protein. D genes are given only for firm matches. Size tells how often a clone was seen (once, few, many) or the class of an expanded clone, and some rows leave it out.

J: TRBJ1-4; V: TRBV7-9; D: -; size: -; DNA: TGTGCCAGCAGCTTCTCTCAGGGAGGGGAAAAACTGTTTTTT; CDR3: CASSFSQGGEKLFF
J: TRBJ2-1; V: TRBV4-2; D: TRBD2; size: -; DNA: TGTGCCAGCAGCCAAGATTCCCAACGACTAGCGGTATACAATGAGCAGTTCTTC; CDR3: CASSQDSQRLAVYNEQFF
J: TRBJ2-1; V: TRBV9; D: TRBD1; size: -; DNA: TGTGCCAGCAGCGTAGAGGGACAGGTCGACAATGAGCAGTTCTTC; CDR3: CASSVEGQVDNEQFF
J: TRBJ1-5; V: TRBV7-2; D: -; size: -; DNA: TGTGCCAGCAGCGACATCGCACGGAATCAGCCCCAGCATTTT; CDR3: CASSDIARNQPQHF
J: TRBJ1-2; V: TRBV6-5; D: -; size: -; DNA: TGTGCCAGCAGTGCCGGCGGTGGGGAGGGTGGCTACACCTTC; CDR3: CASSAGGGEGGYTF
J: TRBJ1-3; V: TRBV30; D: -; size: -; DNA: TGTGCCTGGAGTGTTGAGGGTTTAGCTGGAAACACCATATATTTT; CDR3: CAWSVEGLAGNTIYF
J: TRBJ2-7; V: TRBV4-1; D: TRBD2; size: -; DNA: TGCGCCAGCAGCCAAGATCGCGGAGCGGGAGGTTACGAGCAGTACTTC; CDR3: CASSQDRGAGGYEQYF
J: TRBJ1-2; V: TRBV7-2; D: TRBD1; size: -; DNA: TGTGCCAGCAGCCAGGGACAGGGCTATGGCTACACCTTC; CDR3: CASSQGQGYGYTF
J: TRBJ2-7; V: TRBV6-1; D: -; size: -; DNA: TGTGCCAGCAGTCAACCCCAGGGGAGCGCCTACGAGCAGTACTTC; CDR3: CASSQPQGSAYEQYF
J: TRBJ2-6; V: TRBV9; D: -; size: -; DNA: TGTGCCAGCAGCGTAGCGGCAGTGGGGGCCAACGGCCTGACTTTC; CDR3: CASSVAAVGANGLTF
J: TRBJ2-1; V: TRBV18; D: TRBD1; size: -; DNA: TGTGCCAGCTCACCAGGGACAGGGCGAAATGAGCAGTTCTTC; CDR3: CASSPGTGRNEQFF
J: TRBJ2-1; V: TRBV28; D: -; size: once; DNA: TGTGCCAGCAGGGCTAGATACAATGAGCAGTTCTTC; CDR3: CASRARYNEQFF
J: TRBJ2-7; V: TRBV23-1; D: -; size: -; DNA: TGCGCCAGCAGGTCCACCCAGTACTACGAGCAGTACTTC; CDR3: CASRSTQYYEQYF
J: TRBJ2-1; V: TRBV14; D: -; size: -; DNA: TGTGCCAGCAGCCAGATTACCGGGACTCAGTACAATGAGCAGTTCTTC; CDR3: CASSQITGTQYNEQFF